The 26 T cell receptor beta chains reported below all come from one sample, sequenced in a study of T cell clonotyping in hematopoietic cell transplantation. Time point of the sample: recipient sample about 28 days before transplant, after cytoreduction. Generated by immunoSEQ multiplex PCR, the TCRdb table keeps only in-frame clones and is missing some. Here the sample spans about 50,000 clones, about nine tenths being singletons. The input for sequencing was peripheral blood mononuclear cells, taken before stem cell transplant. These receptors were taken from a man aged 55 to 70 with biphenotypic leukemia. Some clones in this sample may be carry-over from other donors' samples.

The V call is TRBV6-6, the J call TRBJ1-2, with 7 bases lining up with TRBD1. Germline assignment: CDR1 MNHNY and CDR2 SVGAGI (reference sequence). V shed 7 bases and J 0 bases; nucleotides not matched to a gene: 5. CDR3 size: 14 residues. The CDR3 sequence: CASIRDSSNYGYTF. The CDR3 DNA follows: TGTGCCAGCATTAGGGACAGCTCTAACTATGGCTACACCTTC.

This clone has a single count. The CDR3 sequence is CAWSLGSNTEAFF. The CDR3 coding sequence is TGTGCCTGGAGTCTCGGGTCGAACACTGAAGCTTTCTTT. This sequence joins TRBV30 and TRBJ1-1; D unclear. Germline CDR1 reads GTSNPN; CDR2 reads SVGIG (reference sequence). V lost 2 bases to trimming and J lost 1 base, with 8 bases between them. The CDR3 has 13 amino acids. The variable domain in full, with the rest retrieved from reference TRBV30 and TRBJ1-1, is SQTIHQWPATLVQPVGSPLSLECTVEGTSNPNLYWYRQAAGRGLQLLFYSVGIGQISSEVPQNLSASRPQDRQFILSSKKLLLSDSGFYLCAWSLGSNTEAFFGQGTRLTVV.

The V and J genes are TRBV23-1 and TRBJ1-2, with a weak D call TRBD1 (6 bases). TRBV23-1 is assigned to the ORF class and has an uncertain function. V was trimmed by 3 bases and J by 2 bases, leaving 16 bases between them. This CDR3 spans 16 amino acids. In nucleotides, the CDR3 is TGCGCCAGCAGTCATGCAACAGGGATACAGAACTATGGCTACACCTTC. It yields the protein CASSHATGIQNYGYTF.

This clone was detected a few times. The chain uses TRBV2 and TRBJ2-7; D is uncertain. The V gene lost 5 bases and the J gene lost 3 bases, with 11 bases spanning the gap. This CDR3 is 13 amino acids long. Germline V lookup: CDR1 SNHLY, CDR2 FYNNEI. The CDR3 region is CASSYETLYEQYF. In DNA, the CDR3 is TGTGCCAGCAGTTATGAAACCCTCTACGAGCAGTACTTC.

DNA of the CDR3: TGTGCCAGCAGGGGGAATGAGCAGTTCTTC. Residues: CASRGNEQFF. V usage is TRBV28 and J usage is TRBJ2-1; the D is unclear. V was shortened by 6 bases and J by 7 bases, with 4 bases between the two germline ends. Germline V gene sequence: CDR1 MDHEN, CDR2 SYDVKM. The length of the CDR3 is 10 residues.

V is TRBV7-9 and J is TRBJ2-7; TRBD2 is a possible D gene (5 bases). Germline CDR1 SEHNR, CDR2 FQNEAQ (reference sequence). V lost 5 bases and J lost 6, with 20 bases in between. The CDR3 covers 15 residues. The CDR3 here is CASSPRRGMVGEQYF. DNA for the CDR3: TGTGCCAGCAGCCCCAGGAGAGGGATGGTAGGCGAGCAGTACTTC.

This chain uses TRBV6-5 with TRBJ2-7; TRBD2 matches at 10 bases. The J segment lost 9 bases and the V segment lost 5 bases, leaving 7 bases of the junction unmatched. The CDR3 has 13 residues. CDR1 MNHEY and CDR2 SVGAGI come from the germline V gene. In nucleotides, the CDR3 is TGTGCCAGCAGTAAGCGGGAGGGCCTGGGGCAGTACTTC. Its translation: CASSKREGLGQYF.

This clone was observed a few times. This chain joins TRBV4-2 and TRBJ2-7; D remains unclear. This CDR3 is 12 amino acids long. Trimming stripped 2 bases from V and 2 bases from J, with 4 bases between. Germline lookup yields CDR1 LGHNA and CDR2 YNFKEQ. CDR3 DNA sequence: TGTGCCAGCAGCCAAACCACCTACGAGCAGTACTTC. Residues: CASSQTTYEQYF.

J is TRBJ2-7 and V is TRBV29-1; D is unclear. The CDR3 has 14 residues. Germline CDR1 is SQVTM and CDR2 is ANQGSEA. V lost 5 bases and J lost 0, with 14 bases in between. The CDR3 DNA reads TGCAGCGTTATCTCCGACCAAAGCTCCTACGAGCAGTACTTC. This gives the protein CSVISDQSSYEQYF.

V usage is TRBV7-9 and J usage is TRBJ1-3; D possibly corresponds to TRBD1 (6 bases). Looked up from germline, CDR1 is SEHNR and CDR2 is FQNEAQ (reference sequence). This CDR3 comprises 16 residues. Trimming took 8 bases from V and 4 from J, leaving 21 bases between them. Here the CDR3 reads CASSRPGRTAGNTIYF. The CDR3 DNA reads TGTGCCAGCTCCCGTCCGGGGAGGACAGCAGGAAACACCATATATTTT.

The genes are TRBV10-3 and TRBJ2-3, with D possibly called TRBD1 or TRBD2 (7 bases each). With 4 bases removed from V and 4 bases from J, the gap between germline ends came to 15 bases. This CDR3 has 15 residues. Germline CDR1 ENHRY, CDR2 SYGVKD. This chain's CDR3 is CAISVGAGGADTQYF. The CDR3 region has the DNA TGTGCCATCAGTGTAGGCGCAGGGGGGGCAGATACGCAGTATTTT.

The rearrangement uses TRBV5-1 and TRBJ2-5; D may be TRBD1 or TRBD2 (6 bases each). The germline V gene has CDR1 SGHRS and CDR2 YFSETQ. The CDR3 spans 12 residues. The ends were cut back, 4 bases at V and 5 bases at J, with 9 bases in the middle. CDR3: CASSRGGETQYF. For the CDR3, the DNA is TGCGCCAGCAGCCGAGGGGGGGAGACCCAGTACTTC.

This chain joins TRBV4-1 and TRBJ2-7; D is perhaps TRBD2 (5 bases). Trimming removed 1 base at V and 1 base at J, with 11 bases between. This CDR3 spans 15 amino acids. The germline gives CDR1 MGHRA, CDR2 YSYEKL. This CDR3 reads CASSQVDWRSYEQYF. The CDR3 DNA reads as TGCGCCAGCAGCCAAGTGGACTGGAGGTCCTACGAGCAGTACTTC.

This clone has a single count. The J gene is TRBJ2-3, the V gene TRBV28, with 8 nucleotides matching TRBD2. The CDR3 extends over 18 amino acids. Germline V gives CDR1 MDHEN, CDR2 SYDVKM. V was pared by 6 bases and J by 0 bases, with 14 bases of the junction left unmatched. The CDR3 here is CASSTPIPERESTDTQYF. DNA of the CDR3: TGTGCCAGCAGCACACCAATCCCTGAGCGGGAGAGCACAGATACGCAGTATTTT.

This clone has a handful of counts. V usage is TRBV2 and J usage is TRBJ2-7, with 9 bases matching TRBD1. J gave up 6 bases and V 6 bases, and 12 bases lay outside the gene matches. Germline values: CDR1 SNHLY, CDR2 FYNNEI. This CDR3 has 15 amino acids. CDR3 loop: CASRRDRVLGGEQYF. The CDR3 DNA reads as TGTGCCAGCAGGAGGGACAGGGTACTTGGGGGCGAGCAGTACTTC.

CDR3 nucleotides: TGTGCCAGTAGTATACTGGCGGATAGGGAGCAGTACTTC. Translated, it gives CASSILADREQYF. This chain connects TRBV19 to TRBJ2-7; D call uncertain. Trimming shortened V by 2 bases and J by 7 bases, and 12 bases separated the two germline ends. Germline CDR1 reads LNHDA; CDR2 reads SQIVND (reference sequence). This CDR3 is 13 amino acids long.

The V call is TRBV11-2, the J call TRBJ2-7; TRBD2 is a possible D gene (7 bases). The V gene lost 7 bases and the J gene lost 1 base, with 17 bases spanning the gap. The germline V gene encodes CDR1 SGHAT and CDR2 FQNNGV. This CDR3 spans 15 amino acids. Here the CDR3 DNA reads TGTGCCAGCATCCCGCCCGGGGGGCTATCCTACGAGCAGTACTTC. Translated, it gives CASIPPGGLSYEQYF. The full variable domain, completed using reference TRBV11-2 and TRBJ2-7, is EAGVAQSPRYKIIEKRQSVAFWCNPISGHATLYWYQQILGQGPKLLIQFQNNGVVDDSQLPKDRFSAERLKGVDSTLKIQPAKLEDSAVYLCASIPPGGLSYEQYFGPGTRLTVT.

CDR3 coding DNA: TGTGCCAGTAGTCTTTCGGTCACCGGGGAGCTGTTTTTT. Amino acid sequence: CASSLSVTGELFF. The rearrangement links TRBV19 to TRBJ2-2; D remains ambiguous. The CDR3 totals 13 residues. Trimming removed 5 bases at V and 4 bases at J, with 8 bases between. Germline CDR1 and CDR2: LNHDA and SQIVND (reference sequence).

The genes are TRBV19 and TRBJ2-6, with D maybe TRBD2 (6 bases). Between the trimmed V and J ends, which lost 3 bases and 2 bases, there was a span of 11 bases. This CDR3 region has 16 residues. CDR1 and CDR2 from the germline V gene are LNHDA and SQIVND (reference sequence). CDR3 sequence reads: CASSMGPGAGANVLTF. The CDR3 bases are TGTGCCAGTAGTATGGGACCGGGGGCTGGGGCCAACGTCCTGACTTTC. Supplemented by reference TRBV19 and TRBJ2-6, the full variable domain reads DGGITQSPKYLFRKEGQNVTLSCEQNLNHDAMYWYRQDPGQGLRLIYYSQIVNDFQKGDIAEGYSVSREKKESFPLTVTSAQKNPTAFYLCASSMGPGAGANVLTFGAGSRLTVL.

The chain's CDR3 is CASSQPRQGSNYGYTF. In DNA form, the CDR3 reads TGCGCCAGCAGCCAGCCCCGCCAGGGCTCTAACTATGGCTACACCTTC. The chain carries TRBV4-1 and TRBJ1-2, with a possible D match to TRBD1 (5 bases). V was shortened by 3 bases and J by 0 bases, with 14 bases between the two germline ends. This CDR3 is 16 amino acids long. CDR1 and CDR2 (germline): MGHRA, YSYEKL.

This clone came up once. J is TRBJ2-1 and V is TRBV27; 9 bases agree with TRBD1. Germline trimming cut 5 bases from V and 7 bases from J; bases unmatched to any gene: 12. The length of the CDR3 is 16 residues. The germline CDR1 and CDR2 sequences are MNHEY and SMNVEV (reference sequence). CDR3 loop: CASSPIGTGSTNEQFF. CDR3 in DNA: TGTGCCAGCAGTCCCATTGGGACAGGGAGCACTAATGAGCAGTTCTTC.

The chain recombines TRBV7-6 with TRBJ2-1; 10 bases agree with TRBD2. This CDR3 has 15 amino acids. Germline V gene data show CDR1 as SGHVS and CDR2 as FNYEAQ. Trimming cost V 1 base and J 4 bases; bases outside gene matches: 1. The CDR3 coding sequence is TGTGCCAGCAGCTTAGGGACTAGCGGTTACAATGAGCAGTTCTTC. Encoded protein: CASSLGTSGYNEQFF.

The chain recombines TRBV28 with TRBJ1-5; possible D gene TRBD1, 5 bases. The CDR3 extends over 15 amino acids. Germline-derived CDR1 and CDR2 are MDHEN and SYDVKM. The V end was cut by 6 bases, the J end by 5 bases, with 17 bases between. CDR3 in DNA: TGTGCCAGCAGGCGGAGGGGAGGCAACTATCAGCCCCAGCATTTT. This sequence encodes CASRRRGGNYQPQHF.

The chain links TRBV11-3 to TRBJ2-7, with TRBD1 matching 8 bases. Germline CDR1 is SGHNT and CDR2 is YENEEA. J gave up 6 bases and V 5 bases, and 6 bases lay outside the gene matches. This CDR3 comprises 13 residues. The CDR3 loop reads CASSTTTGGEQYF. The CDR3 DNA reads TGTGCCAGCAGCACAACAACAGGGGGCGAGCAGTACTTC. Full variable domain (rest looked up from reference TRBV11-3 and TRBJ2-7): EAGVVQSPRYKIIEKKQPVAFWCNPISGHNTLYWYLQNLGQGPELLIRYENEEAVDDSQLPKDRFSAERLKGVDSTLKIQPAELGDSAVYLCASSTTTGGEQYFGPGTRLTVT.

The sample holds a few counts of this clone. V is TRBV7-2 and J is TRBJ1-5; 8 bases fit TRBD1. Germline loops: CDR1 SGHTA, CDR2 FQGNSA. The length of the CDR3 is 14 residues. V lost 5 bases to trimming and J lost 5 bases; unmatched junction nucleotides: 5. In DNA, the CDR3 is TGTGCCAGCAGCCCGCAGGGGGCCGATCAGCCCCAGCATTTT. It yields the protein CASSPQGADQPQHF. Together with reference TRBV7-2 and TRBJ1-5, the CDR3 gives the full variable domain: GAGVSQSPSNKVTEKGKDVELRCDPISGHTALYWYRQSLGQGLEFLIYFQGNSAPDKSGLPSDRFSAERTGGSVSTLTIQRTQQEDSAVYLCASSPQGADQPQHFGDGTRLSIL.

The rearrangement joins TRBV7-9 to TRBJ2-2; the match to TRBD2 covers 8 bases. V gave up 1 base and J gave up 1 base; unmatched junction bases: 5. CDR3 length equals 17 residues. Looked up from germline, CDR1 is SEHNR and CDR2 is FQNEAQ (reference sequence). CDR3 nucleotides: TGTGCCAGCAGCTTAGTTTTCGGGGGGGAGAACACCGGGGAGCTGTTTTTT. Amino acids: CASSLVFGGENTGELFF.